These 30 T cell receptor beta chains came from one sample sequenced in a study of metastatic and nonmetastatic thyroid tumors. TCRdb reanalyzed the PCR reads via MiXCR. The sample contains tens of thousands of clones, around a fifth of which appear only once. Patients had received no treatment of any kind before thyroid surgery. Sequencing was done on a sample of tumor tissue. Source of these receptors: a female donor with papillary thyroid cancer or a benign thyroid nodule (not recorded which). Some clones in this sample may be carry-over from other donors' samples.

A few counts support this clone. This chain links TRBV7-9 with TRBJ1-5, with TRBD1 as a possible D gene (5 bases). Germline V gene lookup returns CDR1 SEHNR and CDR2 FQNEAQ (reference sequence). The CDR3 length is 12 residues. Trimming took off 6 bases at V and 4 bases at J, with 7 bases between the two ends. DNA of the CDR3: TGTGCCAGCAGTCGACAGAATCAGCCCCAGCATTTT. It is translated as CASSRQNQPQHF.

This clone was seen a few times. The chain uses TRBV6-1 and TRBJ2-7; unclear D gene. V was pared by 7 bases and J by 2 bases, with 12 bases between. Per the germline V gene, CDR1 is MNHNS and CDR2 is SASEGT. The CDR3 is 13 amino acids. DNA of the CDR3: TGTGCCAGCATCCAAAGGACCCCCTACGAGCAGTACTTC. This translates into CASIQRTPYEQYF.

This chain connects TRBV30 to TRBJ2-7, with unresolved D. The V end lost 0 bases, the J end lost 3 bases, and 6 bases lay between the germline ends. This CDR3 has 12 residues. The germline CDR1 and CDR2 sequences are GTSNPN and SVGIG (reference sequence). CDR3 in amino acids: CAWSVRGYEQYF. DNA for the CDR3: TGTGCCTGGAGTGTGAGAGGCTACGAGCAGTACTTC. The full variable domain, rest sourced from reference TRBV30 and TRBJ2-7, is SQTIHQWPATLVQPVGSPLSLECTVEGTSNPNLYWYRQAAGRGLQLLFYSVGIGQISSEVPQNLSASRPQDRQFILSSKKLLLSDSGFYLCAWSVRGYEQYFGPGTRLTVT.

The chain is built from TRBV7-2 and TRBJ1-3; D is ambiguous. The CDR3 is 14 residues long. Germline V gene data show CDR1 as SGHTA and CDR2 as FQGNSA. V was trimmed by 7 bases and J by 0 bases, leaving 10 bases between them. The CDR3 loop is CASTAWCSGNTIYF. DNA for the CDR3: TGTGCCAGCACCGCGTGGTGCTCTGGAAACACCATATATTTT.

This clone was detected once. This CDR3 is missing its conserved last phenylalanine or tryptophan, likely due to a read error. CDR3 residues: CASSPLTS. DNA of the CDR3: TGCGCCAGCAGCCCCCTGACTAGC. This chain links TRBV5-1 with TRBJ2-6; D not resolved. CDR1 is SGHRS, CDR2 YFSETQ, per germline. The CDR3 consists of 8 residues. V was cut by 4 bases and J by 15 bases, with 2 bases left in between.

This clone was seen more than once but under ten times. V and J are TRBV7-3 and TRBJ2-1; 8 nucleotides match TRBD2. Losses at the gene ends were 9 bases for V and 9 bases for J; bases not matched to a gene: 13. Germline V lookup: CDR1 SGHTA, CDR2 FQGTGA. The CDR3 has 14 residues. The CDR3 here is CASSLTSAGGEQFF. As DNA, the CDR3 is TGTGCCAGTTCCCTCACTAGCGCGGGGGGTGAGCAGTTCTTC. Filled out from reference TRBV7-3 and TRBJ2-1, the complete variable domain reads GAGVSQTPSNKVTEKGKYVELRCDPISGHTALYWYRQSLGQGPEFLIYFQGTGAADDSGLPNDRFFAVRPEGSVSTLKIQRTERGDSAVYLCASSLTSAGGEQFFGPGTRLTVL.

With respect to this clone: Other DNA sequences from this sample encode an identical CDR3 as well. J is TRBJ1-2 and V is TRBV5-1; 11 positions agree with TRBD1. Germline V lookup: CDR1 SGHRS, CDR2 YFSETQ. The CDR3 is 16 residues long. With 2 bases clipped from V and 4 bases from J, the junction kept 7 bases outside the gene matches. The CDR3 loop is CASSFEPGQGAYGYTF. CDR3 sequence (DNA): TGCGCCAGCAGCTTCGAGCCTGGACAGGGGGCCTATGGCTACACCTTC.

The J gene is TRBJ2-7, the V gene TRBV20-1; perhaps TRBD2 as D (6 bases). The CDR3 is made up of 16 amino acids. Trimming pared 1 base from V and 9 bases from J, leaving 25 bases between. Per the germline V gene, CDR1 is DFQATT and CDR2 is SNEGSKA (reference sequence). The CDR3 DNA follows: TGCAGTGCTAGAGGCCAATCTAGCGACCTTTTCTTAGGGCAGTACTTC. Translation gives CSARGQSSDLFLGQYF.

This chain joins TRBV27 and TRBJ2-1; TRBD2 agrees at 12 bases. Losses at the gene ends were 5 bases for V and 8 bases for J; bases not matched to a gene: 13. CDR1 MNHEY and CDR2 SMNVEV come from the germline V gene (reference sequence). The CDR3 totals 17 residues. CDR3 sequence (DNA): TGTGCCAGCAGTCTTCGGACTAGCGGGATTCTGGTACATGAGCAGTTCTTC. Its translation is CASSLRTSGILVHEQFF.

By sample share, this clone is medium-sized. The V call is TRBV30, the J call TRBJ2-5, with D unresolved. Germline V gives CDR1 GTSNPN, CDR2 SVGIG (reference sequence). This CDR3 is built from 11 residues. Trimming removed 6 bases at V and 2 bases at J, with 7 bases between. The CDR3 here is CACSWQETQYF. The CDR3 nucleotides read TGTGCCTGTAGCTGGCAAGAGACCCAGTACTTC.

This chain uses TRBV6-2 or TRBV6-3 with TRBJ2-3; 12 nucleotides match TRBD2. The germline V gene has CDR1 MNHEY and CDR2 SVGEGT. The CDR3 is 16 amino acids. The J segment lost 4 bases and the V segment lost 5 bases, leaving 7 bases of the junction unmatched. The CDR3 reads CASSRPSGRGADTQYF. The DNA for the CDR3 is TGTGCCAGCAGTCGGCCTAGCGGGAGGGGCGCAGATACGCAGTATTTT.

The chain couples TRBV2 to TRBJ1-2, with unresolved D. CDR1 SNHLY and CDR2 FYNNEI come from the germline V gene. This CDR3 region has 16 residues. The V end was cut by 6 bases, the J end by 0 bases, with 17 bases between. The CDR3: CASRLFSLGANYGYTF. CDR3 coding DNA: TGTGCCAGCAGGCTGTTTTCCCTGGGAGCTAACTATGGCTACACCTTC.

Many counts were recorded for this clone. The V gene is TRBV11-2, the J gene TRBJ2-7; tentatively, D is TRBD1 (6 bases). The CDR3 consists of 13 residues. V lost 5 bases and J 6 bases, leaving 14 bases between the germline ends. Per the germline V gene, CDR1 is SGHAT and CDR2 is FQNNGV. The CDR3 DNA follows: TGTGCCAGCAGCCCCGGGACACTTTTCGAGCAGTACTTC. As protein: CASSPGTLFEQYF.

This clone was seen ten or more times. The chain links TRBV29-1 to TRBJ2-1, with TRBD1 matching over 11 bases. V trimming: 4 bases; J trimming: 6 bases; junction bases outside the gene matches: 5. CDR1 is SQVTM, CDR2 ANQGSEA, per germline. The CDR3 runs to 14 residues. For the CDR3, the DNA is TGCAGCGTTGCGGGACAGGGGGTTACCAATGAGCAGTTCTTC. It yields the protein CSVAGQGVTNEQFF.

This clone was seen ten or more times. This chain uses TRBV5-1 with TRBJ2-1; D possibly corresponds to TRBD1 (5 bases). V dropped 0 bases and J dropped 2 bases, with 9 bases sitting between them. Germline V CDR1 and CDR2: SGHRS, YFSETQ. This CDR3 has 15 amino acids. The CDR3 reads CASSLEGPTYNEQFF. CDR3 in DNA: TGCGCCAGCAGCTTGGAGGGGCCTACCTACAATGAGCAGTTCTTC.

This clone has just one count. One end of the junction is discordant with germline, which a read error may explain. This chain uses TRBV5-1 with TRBJ2-4; 10 bases line up with TRBD2. Germline values: CDR1 SGHRS, CDR2 YFSETQ. The CDR3 totals 17 residues. The CDR3 region has the DNA TGCGCCAGCGGCTTGGATAGCGGGAGGCCGGGTCTTGACATTCAGTACTTC. Protein sequence: CASGLDSGRPGLDIQYF.

V usage is TRBV12-3 or TRBV12-4 and J usage is TRBJ1-1; 7 positions agree with TRBD1. CDR3 length equals 14 residues. The V segment lost 1 base and the J segment 4 bases; nucleotides outside the gene matches: 3. CDR3 sequence reads: CASSLEQGLTEAFF. CDR3 sequence (DNA): TGTGCCAGCAGTTTAGAACAGGGGCTCACTGAAGCTTTCTTT.

This clone was counted a few times. The CDR3 here is CATSHVNRDFNTDTQYF. Written as DNA, the CDR3 is TGTGCCACCAGTCACGTTAACCGGGACTTCAACACAGATACGCAGTATTTT. V gene TRBV24-1 combines with J gene TRBJ2-3; maybe TRBD2 (6 bases). This CDR3 is built from 17 residues. Trimming took 6 bases from V and 2 from J, leaving 20 bases between them. Germline CDR1 KGHDR, CDR2 SFDVKD.

This clone was recorded many times. V gene TRBV29-1 combines with J gene TRBJ2-3, with 8 nucleotides matching TRBD2. In germline, CDR1 is SQVTM, CDR2 ANQGSEA. This CDR3 contains 16 residues. Trimming at V came to 5 bases and at J to 4 bases, leaving 14 bases not matched to a gene. DNA of the CDR3: TGCAGCGTTCTGCCGTCACTAGCGGAAACATCAGATACGCAGTATTTT. Protein sequence: CSVLPSLAETSDTQYF.

This clone was observed a handful of times. The chain is built from TRBV7-2 and TRBJ2-3; D remains unclear. The CDR3 has 12 residues. CDR1 is SGHTA, CDR2 FQGNSA, per germline. Trimming took 4 bases from V and 6 from J, leaving 8 bases between them. CDR3 coding DNA: TGTGCCAGCAGCTCCTCTTTGGATACGCAGTATTTT. Protein: CASSSSLDTQYF.

This clone was recorded many times. V usage is TRBV27 and J usage is TRBJ1-4; TRBD1 matches 7 bases. The CDR3 is made up of 15 amino acids. The V segment lost 0 bases and the J segment 4 bases; nucleotides outside the gene matches: 2. Germline V gene lookup returns CDR1 MNHEY and CDR2 SMNVEV (reference sequence). In nucleotides, the CDR3 is TGTGCCAGCAGTTTATCGAGGGGGCTTAATGAAAAACTGTTTTTT. It yields the protein CASSLSRGLNEKLFF.

V gene TRBV20-1 combines with J gene TRBJ2-7, with 7 nucleotides matching TRBD2. The CDR3 extends over 15 amino acids. CDR1 is DFQATT and CDR2 is SNEGSKA in the germline V gene (reference sequence). Unmatched junction bases numbered 11, after V lost 3 bases and J lost 3 bases. CDR3 loop: CSASVVLAINYEQYF. DNA of the CDR3: TGCAGTGCTAGTGTGGTACTAGCGATAAACTACGAGCAGTACTTC.

This clone was seen many times. The chain joins TRBV7-9 to TRBJ2-5; D remains unclear. Between the trimmed V and J ends, which lost 5 bases and 5 bases, there was a span of 18 bases. This CDR3 is built from 15 residues. Germline CDR1 reads SEHNR; CDR2 reads FQNEAQ (reference sequence). CDR3 bases: TGTGCCAGCAGCCCACCCTCATTGTTCGGGGAGACCCAGTACTTC. Translated, it gives CASSPPSLFGETQYF.

This clone was counted a few times. This sequence joins TRBV19 and TRBJ1-2; 7 bases line up with TRBD1. Germline CDR1 and CDR2: LNHDA and SQIVND (reference sequence). CDR3 length equals 15 residues. V trimming: 6 bases; J trimming: 4 bases; junction bases outside the gene matches: 11. The CDR3 region is CASRGRGDSFYGYTF. DNA of the CDR3: TGTGCCAGTAGGGGCCGGGGGGACAGCTTCTATGGCTACACCTTC.

This clone was seen more than once but under ten times. This chain joins TRBV19 and TRBJ2-5; D gene ambiguous. The ends were cut back, 4 bases at V and 7 bases at J, with 10 bases in the middle. Germline CDR1 LNHDA, CDR2 SQIVND (reference sequence). CDR3 length equals 12 residues. In DNA form, the CDR3 reads TGTGCCAGTAGTAGCCCGAAGGGGACCCAGTACTTC. Amino acid sequence: CASSSPKGTQYF. The whole variable domain, remainder taken from reference TRBV19 and TRBJ2-5, is DGGITQSPKYLFRKEGQNVTLSCEQNLNHDAMYWYRQDPGQGLRLIYYSQIVNDFQKGDIAEGYSVSREKKESFPLTVTSAQKNPTAFYLCASSSPKGTQYFGPGTRLLVL.

CDR3 DNA: TGCAGTGCGAGGAGAGTCGGTCGTTTCGAGCAGTACTTC. This translates into CSARRVGRFEQYF. This chain links TRBV20-1 with TRBJ2-7; unclear D gene. V dropped 6 bases and J dropped 6 bases, with 18 bases sitting between them. CDR3 length: 13 amino acids. Germline assignment: CDR1 DFQATT and CDR2 SNEGSKA (reference sequence).

The CDR3 region is CATSDSAGQTYEQYF. DNA of the CDR3: TGTGCCACCAGTGATTCCGCGGGACAGACATACGAGCAGTACTTC. The chain has TRBV24-1 and TRBJ2-7, with D maybe TRBD1 (7 bases). V was trimmed by 2 bases and J by 4 bases, leaving 14 bases between them. This CDR3 comprises 15 residues. Germline-derived CDR1 and CDR2 are KGHDR and SFDVKD.

At least ten counts were recorded for this clone. The genes are TRBV28 and TRBJ2-7; 7 bases line up with TRBD1. Germline V CDR1 and CDR2: MDHEN, SYDVKM. This CDR3 has 16 residues. The V gene end was trimmed by 4 bases and the J gene end by 2 bases; junction bases not matched to a gene: 11. The CDR3 spells CASSSIQGWDAYEQYF. DNA of the CDR3: TGTGCCAGCAGTTCAATACAGGGGTGGGACGCCTACGAGCAGTACTTC.

V is TRBV11-2 and J is TRBJ2-7; 7 nucleotides align to TRBD2. This CDR3 has 14 residues. Germline V gene sequence: CDR1 SGHAT, CDR2 FQNNGV. V lost 7 bases to trimming and J lost 6 bases; unmatched junction nucleotides: 12. The CDR3 region is CASTPSGGRSEQYF. Here the CDR3 DNA reads TGTGCCAGCACTCCTAGCGGCGGACGTAGCGAGCAGTACTTC.

The chain combines TRBV24-1 with TRBJ2-2; TRBD1 matches 11 bases. There are 16 residues in the CDR3. CDR1 is KGHDR and CDR2 is SFDVKD in the germline V gene. Losses at the gene ends were 4 bases for V and 8 bases for J; bases not matched to a gene: 8. CDR3 loop: CATSDPGTGGRGELFF. The CDR3 DNA sequence: TGTGCCACCAGTGACCCCGGGACAGGGGGGAGAGGGGAGCTGTTTTTT.